These T cell receptor beta chains were read from a single sample in a study of blood T cells in healthy people across ages. One entry per CDR3 protein results from TCRdb running MiXCR on the 5' RACE reads. The profile shows 800,000 to 950,000 distinct CDR3 sequences, roughly 28% of them singletons. These data were likewise used in another study, on T cells of mothers and their children.

The sequenced sample was blood. Receptors originate from a woman between 35 and 50 years old in good health. Each CDR3 is given with its conserved first and last residue. Fields, in order: clone size, V gene, J gene, D gene, CDR3 protein, CDR3 DNA. The D gene is left open where the match is weak. The size field is filled for only some rows; it gives once, few, many or a size class.

>.|TRBV9|TRBJ1-2|.
CASSAGTDYYGYTF
TGTGCCAGCAGCGCGGGGACCGACTACTATGGCTACACCTTC
>.|TRBV7-2|TRBJ1-6|.
CASRPDESSPLHF
TGTGCCAGCAGGCCAGACGAGTCTTCACCCCTCCACTTT
>.|TRBV7-9|TRBJ1-2|TRBD1
CAIGTEYGYTF
TGTGCGATCGGGACAGAGTATGGCTACACCTTC
>few|TRBV7-2|TRBJ2-7|.
CASSLARGVSYNEQYF
TGTGCCAGCAGCTTAGCGCGGGGAGTGTCCTACAATGAGCAGTACTTC
>many|TRBV7-8|TRBJ1-6|TRBD1
CASSFETGDNSPLHF
TGTGCCAGCAGCTTCGAGACAGGGGATAATTCACCCCTCCACTTT
>few|TRBV6-5|TRBJ1-2|.
CASSYATAFTYGYTF
TGTGCCAGCAGTTACGCGACAGCCTTCACTTATGGCTACACCTTC
>.|TRBV29-1|TRBJ2-5|TRBD1
CSVGQGWQGTQYF
TGCAGCGTAGGACAGGGTTGGCAAGGGACCCAGTACTTC
>many|TRBV18|TRBJ1-1|TRBD1
CASSPNTGQGPEAFF
TGTGCCAGCTCACCCAACACCGGACAGGGCCCTGAAGCTTTCTTT
>many|TRBV7-2|TRBJ1-2|.
CASSLSSANYGYTF
TGTGCCAGCAGCTTATCATCAGCTAACTATGGCTACACCTTC
>.|TRBV6-6|TRBJ2-7|.
CACSSREYEQYF
TGTGCCTGCAGCTCCAGAGAATACGAGCAGTACTTC
>.|TRBV7-2|TRBJ1-1|.
CASSLGGGWEAFF
TGTGCCAGCAGCTTAGGGGGAGGGTGGGAAGCTTTCTTT
>few|TRBV7-2|TRBJ1-5|TRBD1
CASSFDRASNQPQHF
TGTGCCAGCAGTTTCGACAGGGCTAGCAATCAGCCCCAGCATTTT
>.|TRBV5-1|TRBJ1-2|.
CASSLGGSRIPNYGYTF
TGCGCCAGCAGCTTGGGGGGCTCGCGGATACCTAACTATGGCTACACCTTC
>.|TRBV5-1|TRBJ2-7|.
CASSPLSTGEQYF
TGCGCCAGCAGTCCCTTATCAACCGGCGAGCAGTACTTC
>few|TRBV6-2/TRBV6-3|TRBJ2-3|.
CASASAGLLTDTQYF
TGTGCCAGCGCCTCGGCGGGGTTGCTAACGGATACGCAGTATTTT
>many|TRBV24-1|TRBJ2-5|.
CATSRSPSQETQYF
TGTGCCACCAGTCGCAGTCCATCCCAAGAGACCCAGTACTTC
>.|TRBV24-1|TRBJ2-1|TRBD2
CATSAALATNEQFF
TGTGCCACCAGTGCAGCACTAGCGACCAATGAGCAGTTCTTC
>many|TRBV6-1|TRBJ2-5|.
CASSDKGFSETQYF
TGTGCCAGCAGTGATAAAGGTTTTAGTGAGACCCAGTACTTC
>many|TRBV7-2|TRBJ2-7|TRBD2
CASSSGLGFYEQYF
TGTGCCAGCAGCTCAGGACTAGGGTTCTACGAGCAGTACTTC
>many|TRBV6-1|TRBJ2-5|.
CASSERSGTQYF
TGTGCCAGCAGTGAAAGGTCTGGGACCCAGTACTTC
>.|TRBV15|TRBJ1-1|TRBD1
CSTSRPTGTGEAFF
TGTTCCACCAGCAGACCCACAGGGACAGGTGAAGCTTTCTTT
>.|TRBV28|TRBJ1-2|TRBD1
CASRPRTGGSYGYTF
TGTGCCAGCAGACCCCGGACAGGGGGAAGCTATGGCTACACCTTC
>many|TRBV4-1|TRBJ2-7|TRBD2
CASSHSSGGQPYEQYF
TGCGCCAGCAGCCACTCTAGCGGGGGGCAGCCCTACGAGCAGTACTTC
>.|TRBV7-9|TRBJ1-1|.
CASSLLHANTEAFF
TGTGCCAGCAGCTTACTACATGCGAACACTGAAGCTTTCTTT
>.|TRBV7-6|TRBJ2-7|.
CASSSRGGSGQLYEQYF
TGTGCCAGCAGCTCCAGGGGGGGATCGGGACAGCTCTACGAGCAGTACTTC
>.|TRBV7-9|TRBJ1-1|.
CASSPGQGWDTEAFF
TGTGCCAGCAGCCCGGGGCAGGGGTGGGACACTGAAGCTTTCTTT
>.|TRBV10-3|TRBJ1-4|.
CAISAIDVHNEKLFF
TGTGCCATCAGCGCTATAGACGTTCATAATGAAAAACTGTTTTTT
>.|TRBV6-6|TRBJ1-1|.
CASTDSGGNWSGAFF
TGTGCCAGCACCGACTCCGGGGGGAACTGGTCTGGAGCTTTCTTT
>many|TRBV20-1|TRBJ2-1|.
CSARDPVTNEQFF
TGCAGTGCTAGAGATCCCGTCACGAATGAGCAGTTCTTC
>.|TRBV4-2|TRBJ2-5|TRBD2
CASSQELAGGKAAETQYF
TGTGCCAGCAGCCAAGAACTAGCGGGAGGAAAAGCGGCGGAGACCCAGTACTTC
>.|TRBV7-6|TRBJ1-5|.
CASSREALNQPQHF
TGTGCCAGCAGCAGGGAGGCCCTCAATCAGCCCCAGCATTTT
>.|TRBV20-1|TRBJ2-6|.
CSASRGTALSSGANVLTF
TGCAGTGCTAGCCGGGGGACAGCCTTAAGCTCTGGGGCCAACGTCCTGACTTTC
>.|TRBV2|TRBJ2-7|TRBD1
CASSSQGTAYEQYF
TGTGCCAGCAGTTCACAGGGGACCGCCTACGAGCAGTACTTC
>.|TRBV10-3|TRBJ2-3|TRBD1
CALGQGKGTDTQYF
TGTGCCCTAGGACAGGGGAAGGGCACAGATACGCAGTATTTT
>few|TRBV2|TRBJ1-1|TRBD1
CASSEDPGQGASETEAFF
TGTGCCAGCAGTGAAGACCCAGGACAGGGGGCGTCAGAAACTGAAGCTTTCTTT
>few|TRBV28|TRBJ1-2|.
CASSLGGAQGYGYTF
TGTGCCAGCAGTTTAGGGGGGGCGCAGGGCTATGGCTACACCTTC
>few|TRBV5-4|TRBJ1-1|.
CASSPPAGENTEAFF
TGTGCCAGCAGCCCACCCGCAGGGGAGAACACTGAAGCTTTCTTT